The entry below describes one T cell receptor (beta chain). The data were produced by immunoSEQ multiplex PCR, yet TCRdb's version contains in-frame clones alone and is incomplete. Here the sample spans hundreds of thousands of clones, roughly nine tenths being singletons. The data are from a study of blood T cell repertoires in COVID-19. Study as a whole: PBMCs, B-cell-depleted T cells, or T cells were the source of the cDNA or gDNA that made up the material.

The receptor was isolated from a man between 60 and 75 years old with COVID-19, enrolled during active disease. The sequenced material came from peripheral blood.

The CDR3 coding sequence is TGTGCCAGCAGCTCCCTGGGACAAGCCATTCCCTACAATGAGCAGTTCTTC. Protein product: CASSSLGQAIPYNEQFF. V usage is TRBV27 and J usage is TRBJ2-1; possibly TRBD1 for D (6 bases). CDR1 is MNHEY, CDR2 SMNVEV, per germline (reference sequence). Trimming stripped 6 bases from V and 2 bases from J, with 20 bases between. This CDR3 region has 17 residues.